This T cell receptor beta chain was sequenced during a study of cytomegalovirus exposure and HLA in healthy donors. Study context: According to later analysis, the same platform produced the 120 validation and approximately 630 first-cohort repertoires. Study results and caveats: Rarity held for most TCR sequences, but there were some public TCRs that occurred in many donors. Three chains tied to CMV proved CMV antigen-specific in vitro.

Turning to this clone: Its target is unknown.

Clones were sequenced by immunoSEQ multiplex PCR, and TCRdb holds only the in-frame ones, with some missing. The repertoire has a few hundred thousand clones, around 86% of them found once; the top ten carry around 1%. Germline lookup yields CDR1 MNHEY and CDR2 SMNVEV (reference sequence). Trimming removed 6 bases at V and 7 bases at J, with 13 bases between. The CDR3 extends over 14 amino acids. A roughly 120-subject validation cohort, separate from the 666-subject first cohort, supplied the donors. The receptor comes from a woman aged 18-30 years in good health and CMV-seronegative. The chain recombines TRBV27 with TRBJ1-6; a weak D match, TRBD1 (6 bases). The sequenced sample consisted of PBMCs. CDR3 sequence: CASRRTVSNSPLHF. The CDR3 region has the DNA TGTGCCAGCAGGCGGACAGTTTCGAATTCACCCCTCCACTTT.